The 24 T cell receptor beta chains given below trace back to one sample, sequenced in a study of T cells after yellow fever vaccination. In TCRdb, the 5' RACE reads were re-called with MiXCR into one record per CDR3 protein. The table has approximately 250,000 distinct CDR3 sequences, roughly 3.7% seen once. The sequences come from PBMCs, collected 15 days after the yellow fever booster vaccination. Receptors originate from a young man who received the YFV17D yellow fever vaccine.

This clonotype was picked up many times. The rearrangement joins TRBV4-1 to TRBJ2-1; TRBD1 might be the D (5 bases). CDR3 length equals 17 residues. Germline V gives CDR1 MGHRA, CDR2 YSYEKL. Trimming removed 1 base from V and 6 bases from J, with 19 bases in between. In DNA, the CDR3 is TGCGCCAGCAGCCAAGCTAATCTTGGGGCCGCCGCCAATGAGCAGTTCTTC. Protein sequence: CASSQANLGAAANEQFF.

This clonotype was recorded many times. The rearrangement uses TRBV5-1 and TRBJ2-5; 7 bases match TRBD1. The V gene end was trimmed by 5 bases and the J gene end by 5 bases; junction bases not matched to a gene: 12. In germline, CDR1 is SGHRS, CDR2 YFSETQ. The CDR3 has 15 amino acids. CDR3 sequence (DNA): TGCGCCAGCAGAGGCGAGGGGGCTGTTGGGGAGACCCAGTACTTC. Protein product: CASRGEGAVGETQYF.

This clonotype was found many times. The chain employs TRBV3-1 and TRBJ2-2; D unresolved. The CDR3 loop spans 12 amino acids. The germline CDR1 and CDR2 sequences are LGHDT and YNNKEL (reference sequence). Deletions cut 6 bases from V and 5 bases from J, with 7 bases between. CDR3 sequence (DNA): TGTGCCAGCAGGGATGGAACCGGGGAGCTGTTTTTT. Protein sequence: CASRDGTGELFF.

This clonotype was seen at least ten times. This chain joins TRBV5-5 and TRBJ2-7; 9 bases are a match to TRBD1. Germline CDR1 and CDR2: SGHKS and YYEKEE (reference sequence). This CDR3 region has 18 residues. The V and J ends lost 4 bases and 0 bases, in that order; junction bases with no gene match: 14. Here the CDR3 DNA reads TGTGCCAGCAGCCCCGTCCCGGGACAGGGACTAAGCTCCTACGAGCAGTACGTC. It specifies CASSPVPGQGLSSYEQYV.

This clonotype showed up just a few times. The chain carries TRBV19 and TRBJ1-6; no definite D call. Germline CDR1 reads LNHDA; CDR2 reads SQIVND (reference sequence). This CDR3 spans 13 amino acids. The V end was cut by 4 bases, the J end by 8 bases, with 9 bases between. The CDR3 loop reads CASSRDGYSPLHF. The CDR3 DNA sequence: TGTGCCAGTAGTAGAGACGGTTATTCACCCCTCCACTTT.

This clonotype was detected ten times or more. The CDR3 loop is CSAYSGTPTYEQYF. The CDR3 DNA reads TGCAGTGCCTACTCCGGGACCCCGACCTACGAGCAGTACTTC. V usage is TRBV20-1 and J usage is TRBJ2-7; the D call may be TRBD1 or TRBD2 (5 bases each). The V end lost 6 bases, the J end lost 2 bases, and 17 bases lay between the germline ends. The germline gives CDR1 DFQATT, CDR2 SNEGSKA (reference sequence). CDR3 size: 14 residues.

The chain is built from TRBV12-3 or TRBV12-4 and TRBJ1-5; the match to TRBD1 covers 7 bases. The CDR3 has 15 residues. V lost 6 bases to trimming and J lost 4 bases; unmatched junction nucleotides: 9. CDR3 in DNA: TGTGCCAGCAGCCCAGGGACAGAACCGAATCAGCCCCAGCATTTT. As protein: CASSPGTEPNQPQHF.

In this sample, this clonotype turned up many times. This chain joins TRBV12-3 or TRBV12-4 and TRBJ2-1, with D tentatively TRBD1 (5 bases). This CDR3 comprises 13 residues. The V gene lost 3 bases and the J gene lost 9 bases, with 12 bases spanning the gap. CDR3 coding DNA: TGTGCCAGCAGTTTTAAGGGGTACGGTGAGCAGTTCTTC. It is translated as CASSFKGYGEQFF.

This clonotype was found many times. This rearrangement joins TRBV4-1 to TRBJ1-2; D is undetermined. This CDR3 has 12 amino acids. Trimming removed 0 bases from V and 10 bases from J, with 9 bases in between. Germline V gene sequence: CDR1 MGHRA, CDR2 YSYEKL. This chain's CDR3 is CASSQDRGVYTF. The DNA for the CDR3 is TGCGCCAGCAGCCAAGATCGGGGAGTCTACACCTTC.

In this sample, this clonotype turned up many times. V usage is TRBV5-1 and J usage is TRBJ1-2, with D uncertain. V dropped 4 bases and J dropped 3 bases, with 13 bases sitting between them. This CDR3 has 14 amino acids. Germline CDR1 SGHRS, CDR2 YFSETQ. DNA for the CDR3: TGCGCCAGCAGCCCCGCGGGCACTGACTATGGCTACACCTTC. This encodes CASSPAGTDYGYTF. The variable domain in full, completed from reference TRBV5-1 and TRBJ1-2, reads KAGVTQTPRYLIKTRGQQVTLSCSPISGHRSVSWYQQTPGQGLQFLFEYFSETQRNKGNFPGRFSGRQFSNSRSEMNVSTLELGDSALYLCASSPAGTDYGYTFGSGTRLTVV.

This clonotype was detected ten times or more. The rearrangement joins TRBV27 to TRBJ2-5; tentatively, D is TRBD1 (6 bases). The germline V gene encodes CDR1 MNHEY and CDR2 SMNVEV (reference sequence). The CDR3 spans 14 residues. Trimming pared 6 bases from V and 2 bases from J, leaving 13 bases between. The CDR3: CASSHDRIQETQYF. DNA for the CDR3: TGTGCCAGCAGCCACGACAGGATTCAAGAGACCCAGTACTTC.

This clonotype was picked up many times. The rearrangement uses TRBV11-2 and TRBJ1-1, with D tentatively TRBD1 (6 bases). V was shortened by 5 bases and J by 7 bases, with 20 bases between the two germline ends. Germline lookup yields CDR1 SGHAT and CDR2 FQNNGV. This CDR3 comprises 15 residues. The CDR3 coding sequence is TGTGCCAGCAGCAGCTTCCCGGCGGGGGGCGTTGAAGCTTTCTTT. Encoded protein: CASSSFPAGGVEAFF.

Notes on this clonotype: A much bigger clone sits one base away, suggesting this may be a read error. The chain joins TRBV27 to TRBJ2-3; D is perhaps TRBD2 (6 bases). This CDR3 spans 14 amino acids. The V end was cut by 5 bases, the J end by 4 bases, with 13 bases between. CDR1 is MNHEY, CDR2 SMNVEV, per germline (reference sequence). The chain's CDR3 is CASSGDFLPDTQYF. The CDR3, as DNA: TGTGCCAGCAGTGGGGACTTCCTACCAGATACGCAGTATTTT.

Ten or more counts support this clonotype. The V gene is TRBV6-1, the J gene TRBJ2-5, with D perhaps matching TRBD2 (5 bases). CDR3 length equals 17 residues. From germline, CDR1 is MNHNS and CDR2 SASEGT. Trimming cost V 0 bases and J 0 bases, with 14 bases left between them. CDR3 sequence reads: CASSEAYFSSYQETQYF. The CDR3 nucleotides are TGTGCCAGCAGTGAAGCGTATTTTTCTAGCTACCAAGAGACCCAGTACTTC.

The sample holds many counts of this clonotype. J is TRBJ2-7 and V is TRBV28; unclear D gene. The CDR3 extends over 10 amino acids. The germline V gene has CDR1 MDHEN and CDR2 SYDVKM. Trimming pared 8 bases from V and 4 bases from J, leaving 6 bases between. Written as DNA, the CDR3 is TGTGCCAGCCCCCCATACGAGCAGTACGTC. It encodes CASPPYEQYV.

There are many counts of this clonotype. The V call is TRBV5-1, the J call TRBJ1-5, with D unresolved. CDR1 and CDR2 from the germline V gene are SGHRS and YFSETQ. CDR3 length: 10 residues. V lost 5 bases and J 6 bases, leaving 3 bases between the germline ends. The CDR3 spells CASSRQPQHF. CDR3 nucleotides: TGCGCCAGCAGTCGTCAGCCCCAGCATTTT.

This clonotype occurred many times. The rearrangement links TRBV20-1 to TRBJ2-7; the D gene is possibly TRBD2 (6 bases). V lost 5 bases and J 3 bases, leaving 17 bases between the germline ends. The CDR3 has 14 amino acids. Germline CDR1 reads DFQATT; CDR2 reads SNEGSKA (reference sequence). For the CDR3, the DNA is TGCAGTGCTGGCGGGGCCCAAGGAGACTACGAGCAGTACTTC. As protein: CSAGGAQGDYEQYF.

A note on this clonotype: Possible read error: a much larger clone is one base away. The chain employs TRBV5-4 and TRBJ2-2, with 10 positions matching TRBD2. V was pared by 2 bases and J by 8 bases, with 12 bases of the junction left unmatched. This CDR3 contains 17 residues. In germline, CDR1 is SGHNT, CDR2 YYREEE (reference sequence). The CDR3 reads CASSFGPSGGAFGELFF. CDR3 sequence (DNA): TGTGCCAGCAGCTTTGGACCGAGCGGGGGGGCCTTTGGGGAGCTGTTTTTT.

This clonotype was counted at least ten times. The rearrangement joins TRBV25-1 to TRBJ1-1; D might be TRBD1 (6 bases). In germline, CDR1 is MGHDK, CDR2 SYGVNS. Trimming took 4 bases from V and 4 from J, leaving 10 bases between them. The CDR3 is 13 amino acids. CDR3 residues: CASSAGVVTEAFF. In DNA form, the CDR3 reads TGTGCCAGCAGTGCAGGGGTGGTCACTGAAGCTTTCTTT.

This clonotype was seen many times. V usage is TRBV7-6 and J usage is TRBJ2-1, with TRBD2 matching over 9 bases. The CDR3 length is 18 residues. Germline trimming cut 5 bases from V and 10 bases from J; bases unmatched to any gene: 21. The germline gives CDR1 SGHVS, CDR2 FNYEAQ. CDR3 nucleotides: TGTGCCAGCAGCCGCCCGAACGGTGCGGGGGGGCCCCACGAGGAGCAGTTCTTC. Its protein is CASSRPNGAGGPHEEQFF. The whole variable domain, filled in from reference TRBV7-6 and TRBJ2-1, reads GAGVSQSPRYKVTKRGQDVALRCDPISGHVSLYWYRQALGQGPEFLTYFNYEAQQDKSGLPNDRFSAERPEGSISTLTIQRTEQRDSAMYRCASSRPNGAGGPHEEQFFGPGTRLTVL.

This chain connects TRBV5-1 to TRBJ1-2, with unresolved D. Per germline, CDR1 SGHRS and CDR2 YFSETQ. The CDR3 totals 14 residues. The germline V and J ends were trimmed by 0 bases and 2 bases, with 8 bases remaining between them. CDR3 loop: CASSLDTENYGYTF. Written as DNA, the CDR3 is TGCGCCAGCAGCTTGGACACAGAGAACTATGGCTACACCTTC.

This clonotype was counted many times. The chain joins TRBV20-1 to TRBJ2-3, with 12 bases identical to TRBD2. Germline loops: CDR1 DFQATT, CDR2 SNEGSKA (reference sequence). V was clipped by 0 bases and J by 7 bases; unmatched bases: 11. The CDR3 runs to 17 residues. The CDR3 spells CSARDRRLAGDLNTQYF. CDR3 coding DNA: TGCAGTGCTAGAGACCGCCGACTAGCGGGGGATCTAAATACGCAGTATTTT.

This clonotype showed up many times. In DNA form, the CDR3 reads TGTGCCAGCAGTTCCTTACGAGGGGCCCAGTATTTT. As protein: CASSSLRGAQYF. The chain is built from TRBV27 and TRBJ2-3; D assignment may be TRBD1 or TRBD2 (5 bases each). The length of the CDR3 is 12 residues. Germline CDR1 reads MNHEY; CDR2 reads SMNVEV (reference sequence). V lost 4 bases, J lost 12 bases, and 14 bases lay in between.

This clonotype was counted many times. The chain carries TRBV7-6 and TRBJ2-3; 8 nucleotides match TRBD2. This CDR3 has 15 amino acids. The V gene's germline CDR1 is SGHVS and CDR2 FNYEAQ. V gave up 5 bases and J gave up 5 bases; unmatched junction bases: 9. This CDR3 reads CASSPGGGQGDTQYF. The CDR3 coding sequence is TGTGCCAGCAGCCCCGGCGGGGGGCAGGGAGATACGCAGTATTTT.